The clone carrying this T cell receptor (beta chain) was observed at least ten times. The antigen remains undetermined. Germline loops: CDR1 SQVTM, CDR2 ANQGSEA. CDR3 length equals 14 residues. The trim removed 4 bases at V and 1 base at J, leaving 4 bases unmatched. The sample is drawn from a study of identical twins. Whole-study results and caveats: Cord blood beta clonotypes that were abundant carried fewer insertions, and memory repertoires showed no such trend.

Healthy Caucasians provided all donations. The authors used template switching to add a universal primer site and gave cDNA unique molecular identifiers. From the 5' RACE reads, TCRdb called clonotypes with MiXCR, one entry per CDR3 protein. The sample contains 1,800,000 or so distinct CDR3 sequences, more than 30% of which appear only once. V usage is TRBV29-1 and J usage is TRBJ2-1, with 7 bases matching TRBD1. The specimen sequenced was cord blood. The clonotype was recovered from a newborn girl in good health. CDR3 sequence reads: CSVGQGRSYNEQFF. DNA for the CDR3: TGCAGCGTTGGACAGGGCCGTTCCTACAATGAGCAGTTCTTC.